Sequencing of this T cell receptor beta chain was carried out in a study of cytomegalovirus exposure and HLA in healthy donors. The V end was cut by 7 bases, the J end by 4 bases, with 20 bases between. Germline V gene lookup returns CDR1 MDHEN and CDR2 SYDVKM. The CDR3 is 16 amino acids. Assay used: immunoSEQ multiplex PCR; TCRdb lists only in-frame clones, some missing. The sample includes more than 70,000 clones, around 93% of them seen just once. The sequenced material came from PBMCs. The chain uses TRBV28 and TRBJ1-5; perhaps TRBD1 as D (5 bases). The clonotype was recovered from a woman between 18 and 29 years old in good health and CMV-seronegative. CDR3 nucleotides: TGTGCCAGCACAACTCTCGTTGGGGCTCGAAATCAGCCCCAGCATTTT. Its protein is CASTTLVGARNQPQHF.